The 5 T cell receptor beta chains below all came from one sample that was sequenced in a study of OX40 agonist ivuxolimab in advanced cancers. The table came from immunoSEQ multiplex PCR; TCRdb's copy has only in-frame clones and leaves some out. Altogether more than 75,000 clones are present, approximately 85% being singletons, with the ten largest covering over 0.2%. This specimen consisted of CD4+ or CD8+ T cells sorted from blood, obtained in a trial of the OX40 agonist ivuxolimab. The receptors were sampled from an adult with an advanced solid tumor such as melanoma, head and neck, liver or kidney cancer.

This chain joins TRBV9 and TRBJ2-1; D perhaps matches TRBD2 (7 bases). The CDR3 totals 14 residues. V was clipped by 3 bases and J by 9 bases, with 16 bases between them. Looked up from germline, CDR1 is SGDLS and CDR2 is YYNGEE. The CDR3 nucleotides read TGTGCCAGCAGCGCGAGGGGGGGGCGCGGTGAGCAGTTCTTC. Translated, it gives CASSARGGRGEQFF. Combining the CDR3 with reference TRBV9 and TRBJ2-1 gives the whole variable domain DSGVTQTPKHLITATGQRVTLRCSPRSGDLSVYWYQQSLDQGLQFLIQYYNGEERAKGNILERFSAQQFPDLHSELNLSSLELGDSALYFCASSARGGRGEQFFGPGTRLTVL.

The J gene is TRBJ2-1, the V gene TRBV25-1; the match to TRBD2 covers 8 bases. Germline CDR1 and CDR2: MGHDK and SYGVNS. CDR3 length: 15 residues. With V trimmed by 2 bases and J by 6 bases, 6 bases remained unmatched. The CDR3 DNA is TGTGCCAGCAGTGAAGGGACTAGTGTCAGCAATGAGCAGTTCTTC. Protein product: CASSEGTSVSNEQFF.

The chain joins TRBV7-3 to TRBJ2-3, with 8 bases identical to TRBD2. V gave up 3 bases and J gave up 5 bases; unmatched junction bases: 7. Germline V CDR1 and CDR2: SGHTA, FQGTGA. The CDR3 extends over 15 amino acids. The CDR3 loop reads CASSFSGTSQDTQYF. CDR3 bases: TGTGCCAGCAGCTTTAGCGGGACCAGCCAAGATACGCAGTATTTT.

This clone is a singleton in its sample. This rearrangement joins TRBV5-6 to TRBJ2-2, with D possibly TRBD1 on 6 matching bases. Germline V gene sequence: CDR1 SGHDT, CDR2 YYEEEE. The V and J ends lost 1 base and 0 bases respectively, with 10 bases between them. CDR3 size: 16 residues. The CDR3 bases are TGTGCCAGCAGCTTGCCCACAGGGTCGAACACCGGGGAGCTGTTTTTT. It codes for CASSLPTGSNTGELFF.

The rearrangement joins TRBV27 to TRBJ2-7; D is perhaps TRBD1 (6 bases). This CDR3 region has 16 residues. The V end lost 6 bases, the J end lost 2 bases, and 20 bases lay between the germline ends. Germline V gives CDR1 MNHEY, CDR2 SMNVEV (reference sequence). The CDR3 reads CASRYNAGTPTYEQYF. In nucleotides, the CDR3 is TGTGCCAGCAGATACAACGCCGGGACACCCACCTACGAGCAGTACTTC.